This T cell receptor (beta chain) was sequenced for a study of shared clonotypes between healthy human individuals. Study-wide findings and caveats: The expectation was that sequencing depth would affect clonotype sharing among donors.

The V gene lost 1 base and the J gene lost 13 bases, with 16 bases spanning the gap. CDR1 and CDR2 from the germline V gene are LGHNA and YSLEER. This CDR3 has 14 amino acids. From CD4+ cells came CD45RA+ naive and CD45RA-negative memory subsets. Tens of thousands of T cell genomes, or around 200 ng DNA, went into the sorted-subset replicate PCRs. Under the authors' procedure: Filtering was not the same, since immunoSEQ gave junction-only sequences without quality scores. Sequencing was performed with immunoSEQ multiplex PCR; in TCRdb, only in-frame clones are kept and a portion is missing. D and trimming come from the DNA, and the V and J calls and clone size come from that table. The table has about a million clones, more than 75% seen once. Only one count was recorded for this clone. Its antigen is as yet unknown.

The source material was memory CD4+ T cells sorted from blood. Subset specified: CD45RA-negative fraction. The chain joins TRBV4-3 to TRBJ2-2; D may be TRBD1 or TRBD2 (5 bases each). The clonotype comes from a man younger than 35 in good health. The CDR3 DNA reads TGCGCCAGCAGCCAAGGAAGGGGCGGGCATGGGCTGTTTTTT. This translates into CASSQGRGGHGLFF.